This is a list of T cell receptor beta chains from one sample in a study of blood T cell repertoires in COVID-19. The data were produced by immunoSEQ multiplex PCR, yet TCRdb's version contains in-frame clones alone and is incomplete. The table has about 300,000 clones, roughly four fifths seen once. Material: peripheral blood. The receptors here all came from a woman between 50 and 59 years old who had recovered from COVID-19. The CDR3 runs from the conserved cysteine through the conserved F or W. D genes are given only for firm matches. Clone size is shown for a subset of rows, as once, few, many or a class of expanded clone.

size	V	J	D	DNA	CDR3
.	TRBV13	TRBJ1-2	.	TGTGCCAGCCGCGTCATGGGGGGTTATGGCTACACCTTC	CASRVMGGYGYTF
.	TRBV19	TRBJ1-3	.	TGTGCCAGTAGTCGGGAACAATTCTACTCTGGAAACACCATATATTTT	CASSREQFYSGNTIYF
.	TRBV2	TRBJ2-7	TRBD2	TGTGCCAGCAGTAATCGACTAGCGGGGTCGGTCGAGCAGTACTTC	CASSNRLAGSVEQYF
.	TRBV19	TRBJ1-6	.	TGTGCCATTAGAGGGGGCTCCTATAATTCACCCCTCCACTTT	CAIRGGSYNSPLHF
.	TRBV21-1	TRBJ1-5	.	TGTGCCAGCAGCAAAGTGGTACGCCCCGGGACAGAGAGGCATCAGCCCCAGCATTTT	CASSKVVRPGTERHQPQHF
.	TRBV10-3	TRBJ1-2	.	TGTGCCATCAACCGAAGACAGCCCTATGGCTACACCTTC	CAINRRQPYGYTF
.	TRBV10-1	TRBJ2-7	TRBD2	TGCGCCAGCAGTGAGTCTGGCCTAGCGGCCTACGAGCAGTACTTC	CASSESGLAAYEQYF
.	TRBV12-5	TRBJ2-5	TRBD1	TGTGCTAGTGGTACCGGGACAGTAGCTCAAGAGACCCAGTACTTC	CASGTGTVAQETQYF
.	TRBV5-4	TRBJ2-1	.	TGTGCCAGCAGCTTGGCTCTTTCGCGCGAGCAGTTCTTC	CASSLALSREQFF
few	TRBV28	TRBJ2-3	.	TGTGCCAGCAGTGTCGAGGCGGGGCGCACGACAGATACGCAGTATTTT	CASSVEAGRTTDTQYF
.	TRBV5-6	TRBJ1-1	.	TGTGCCAGCAGCTCGACAGGAGCCCCCCGGACTGAAGCTTTCTTT	CASSSTGAPRTEAFF
.	TRBV2	TRBJ2-2	.	TGTGCCAGCAGTCAAATAGGGACTTCCGGGGAGCTGTTTTTT	CASSQIGTSGELFF
.	TRBV30	TRBJ2-7	TRBD1	TGTGCCTGGAGACCGACAGGGGGACTCTCCTACGAGCAGTACTTC	CAWRPTGGLSYEQYF
.	TRBV21-1	TRBJ1-1	.	TGTGCCAGCAGCAGGGTATGGAGAACTTCTCTGAACACTGAAGCTTTCTTT	CASSRVWRTSLNTEAFF